The source of this T cell receptor beta chain is a study of blood T cell repertoires in COVID-19. The table came from immunoSEQ multiplex PCR; TCRdb's copy has only in-frame clones and leaves some out. The sample records approximately 240,000 clones, around nine tenths being singletons. The V gene end was trimmed by 0 bases and the J gene end by 9 bases; junction bases not matched to a gene: 9. The CDR3 consists of 17 residues. CDR1 MNHEY and CDR2 SMNVEV come from the germline V gene (reference sequence). The TCR was taken from a woman aged 18-29 years who had recovered from COVID-19. This chain links TRBV27 with TRBJ2-1; 12 bases agree with TRBD2. Sequencing was done on a sample of PBMCs or T cells enriched from blood (not recorded which). The CDR3 reads CASSLSALAGGIGEQFF. As DNA, the CDR3 is TGTGCCAGCAGTTTATCGGCCCTAGCGGGGGGGATTGGTGAGCAGTTCTTC.